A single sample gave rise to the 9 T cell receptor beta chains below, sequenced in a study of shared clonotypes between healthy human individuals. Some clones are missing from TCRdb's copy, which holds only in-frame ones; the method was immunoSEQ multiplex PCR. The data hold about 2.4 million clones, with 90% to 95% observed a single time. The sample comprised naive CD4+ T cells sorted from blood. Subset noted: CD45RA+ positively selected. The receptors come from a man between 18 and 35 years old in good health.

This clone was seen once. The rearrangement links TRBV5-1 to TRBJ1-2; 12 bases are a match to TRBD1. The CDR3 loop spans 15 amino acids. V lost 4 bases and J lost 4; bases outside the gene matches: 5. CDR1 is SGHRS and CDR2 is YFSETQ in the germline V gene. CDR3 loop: CASSSGTGGVYGYTF. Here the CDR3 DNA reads TGCGCCAGCAGCAGTGGGACAGGGGGCGTCTATGGCTACACCTTC.

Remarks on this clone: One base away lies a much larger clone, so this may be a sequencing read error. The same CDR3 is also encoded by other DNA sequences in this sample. CDR3: CASSPSYEQYF. The DNA for the CDR3 is TGCGCCAGCAGCCCCTCCTACGAGCAGTACTTC. The genes are TRBV5-1 and TRBJ2-7; no clear D gene. The length of the CDR3 is 11 residues. V lost 4 bases and J 0 bases, leaving 2 bases between the germline ends. Germline V gene data show CDR1 as SGHRS and CDR2 as YFSETQ.

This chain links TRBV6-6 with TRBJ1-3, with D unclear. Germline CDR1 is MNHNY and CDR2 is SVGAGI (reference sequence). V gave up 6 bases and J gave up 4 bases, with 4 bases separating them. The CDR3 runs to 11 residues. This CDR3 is CASREGNTIYF. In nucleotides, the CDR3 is TGTGCCAGCAGGGAGGGAAACACCATATATTTT.

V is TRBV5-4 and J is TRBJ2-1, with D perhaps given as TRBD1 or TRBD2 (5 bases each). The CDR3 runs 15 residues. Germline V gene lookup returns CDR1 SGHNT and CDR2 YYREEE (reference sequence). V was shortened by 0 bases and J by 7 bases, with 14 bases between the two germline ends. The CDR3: CASSLAFGTQNEQFF. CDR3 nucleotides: TGTGCCAGCAGCTTGGCCTTCGGGACCCAAAATGAGCAGTTCTTC.

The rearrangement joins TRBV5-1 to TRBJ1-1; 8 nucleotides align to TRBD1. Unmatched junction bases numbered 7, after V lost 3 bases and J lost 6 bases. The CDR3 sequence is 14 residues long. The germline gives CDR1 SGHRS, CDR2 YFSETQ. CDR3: CASSSTRTGPEAFF. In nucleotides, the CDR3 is TGCGCCAGCAGCTCGACACGGACAGGGCCTGAAGCTTTCTTT.

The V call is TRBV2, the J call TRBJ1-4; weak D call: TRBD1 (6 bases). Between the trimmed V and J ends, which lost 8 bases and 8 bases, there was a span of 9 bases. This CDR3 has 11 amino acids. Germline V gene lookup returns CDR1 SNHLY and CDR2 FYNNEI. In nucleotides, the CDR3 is TGTGCCAGCGGGACATACGAAAAACTGTTTTTT. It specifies CASGTYEKLFF.

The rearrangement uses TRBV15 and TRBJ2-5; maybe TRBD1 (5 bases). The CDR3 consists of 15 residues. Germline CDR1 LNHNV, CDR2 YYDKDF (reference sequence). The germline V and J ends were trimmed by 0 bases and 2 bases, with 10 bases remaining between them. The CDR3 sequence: CATSRDQGMQETQYF. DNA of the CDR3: TGTGCCACCAGCAGAGACCAGGGTATGCAAGAGACCCAGTACTTC.

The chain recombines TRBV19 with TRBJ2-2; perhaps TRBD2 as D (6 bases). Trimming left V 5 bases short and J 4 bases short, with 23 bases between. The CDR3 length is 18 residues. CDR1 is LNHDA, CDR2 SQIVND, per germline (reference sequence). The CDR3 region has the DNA TGTGCCAGTAGTCGTTCGCCGGGAGTCTCAGCACGCACCGGGGAGCTGTTTTTT. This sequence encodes CASSRSPGVSARTGELFF.

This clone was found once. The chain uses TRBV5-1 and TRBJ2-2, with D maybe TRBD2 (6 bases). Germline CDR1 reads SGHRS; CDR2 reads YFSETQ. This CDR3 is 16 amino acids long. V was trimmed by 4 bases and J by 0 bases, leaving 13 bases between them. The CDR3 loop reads CASSVGRQTNTGELFF. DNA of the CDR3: TGCGCCAGCAGCGTGGGGAGGCAGACGAACACCGGGGAGCTGTTTTTT.